This entry lists 5 T cell receptor beta chains sequenced from one sample in a study of blood T cell repertoires in COVID-19 (dated by TCRdb to 2018 to 2020). Preparation of the library involved the immunoSEQ multiplex PCR assay. The table comes from immuneACCESS by way of TCRdb, which keeps in-frame sequences with V and J called. Part of the clones is missing from these tables; in studies checked, under half for an unresolved V gene and the rest for unknown reasons. The sample contains 55,000 to 70,000 clones, nearly 90% of them found a single time. In total, the top ten clones hold around 3.5% of the sample. The sequenced material came from peripheral blood. The receptors come from a woman in her 50s with COVID-19, enrolled during active disease.

This clone was observed once. The chain is built from TRBV7-2 and TRBJ2-1; D is unresolved. Trimming removed 1 base from V and 8 bases from J, with 9 bases in between. CDR3 length: 13 amino acids. CDR1 and CDR2 from the germline V gene are SGHTA and FQGNSA. The CDR3 sequence: CASSLVLGYEQFF. In nucleotides, the CDR3 is TGTGCCAGCAGCTTAGTTCTGGGCTATGAGCAGTTCTTC.

The genes are TRBV7-9 and TRBJ2-1; 14 bases map to TRBD2. Trimming cost V 4 bases and J 12 bases; bases outside gene matches: 8. The CDR3 covers 15 residues. The germline CDR1 and CDR2 sequences are SEHNR and FQNEAQ (reference sequence). The CDR3 sequence: CASSSTSGRGRGQFF. CDR3 nucleotide sequence: TGTGCCAGCAGCTCGACTAGCGGGAGGGGTCGGGGGCAGTTCTTC.

The table lists this clone with a count of one. CDR3: CASSSSGVGANVLTF. CDR3 DNA: TGTGCCAGCAGCTCGTCAGGGGTTGGGGCCAACGTCCTGACTTTC. The chain couples TRBV7-2 to TRBJ2-6, with a possible D match to TRBD1 (6 bases). V lost 4 bases and J 3 bases, leaving 10 bases between the germline ends. The CDR3 extends over 15 amino acids. From germline, CDR1 is SGHTA and CDR2 FQGNSA.

This chain links TRBV28 with TRBJ1-5; D is unresolved. Trimming took off 6 bases at V and 3 bases at J, with 15 bases between the two ends. This CDR3 is 15 amino acids long. Germline CDR1 is MDHEN and CDR2 is SYDVKM. The chain's CDR3 is CASRPMWAANQPQHF. The CDR3 region has the DNA TGTGCCAGCAGACCAATGTGGGCCGCCAATCAGCCCCAGCATTTT.

The genes are TRBV6-5 and TRBJ1-4, with TRBD1 matching over 7 bases. With V trimmed by 5 bases and J by 8 bases, 8 bases remained unmatched. CDR1 and CDR2 (germline): MNHEY, SVGAGI. This CDR3 is built from 14 residues. The CDR3 spells CASSRRQGGEKLFF. The CDR3 nucleotides are TGTGCCAGCAGTCGTAGACAGGGAGGAGAAAAACTGTTTTTT.